This is a list of T cell receptor beta chains from one sample in a study of cytomegalovirus exposure and HLA in healthy donors. Repertoires were generated with immunoSEQ multiplex PCR, while TCRdb's copy carries only in-frame clones and drops some. The sample has more than 150,000 clones; 78% are singletons. The sequencing sample was made of PBMCs. These receptors were taken from a woman aged 40 to 49 in good health and CMV-seropositive. CDR3s include the opening cysteine and the closing phenylalanine or tryptophan. The D gene is left open where the match is weak. Some rows mark clone size as missing; the rest say once, few, many or name a class of expanded clone.

V gene	D gene	J gene	clone size	CDR3 DNA	CDR3 protein
TRBV4-1	TRBD2	TRBJ2-3	NA	TGCGCCAGCAGCCAAGGACTAGCGGGGAGGGATACGCAGTATTTT	CASSQGLAGRDTQYF
TRBV2	NA	TRBJ1-2	NA	TGTGCCAGCAGAGAGGGCAACTATGGCTACACCTTC	CASREGNYGYTF
TRBV28	NA	TRBJ1-2	NA	TGTGCCAGCAGTTTAGGGGGGAGGCCTTATGGCTACACCTTC	CASSLGGRPYGYTF
TRBV4-3	TRBD1	TRBJ1-2	NA	TGCGCCAGCAGCCAAGAGTTTACAGGGGTGGGCTACACCTTC	CASSQEFTGVGYTF
TRBV5-6	NA	TRBJ2-2	NA	TGTGCCAGCAGCTTTTTGGAGAAAACGAACACCGGGGAGCTGTTTTTT	CASSFLEKTNTGELFF
TRBV28	NA	TRBJ2-7	NA	TGTGCCAGCAGTCCCACAGGGTTTAGCTCCTACGAGCAGTACTTC	CASSPTGFSSYEQYF
TRBV7-9	TRBD2	TRBJ2-1	NA	TGTGCCAGCAGCTTAGGCTCTAGCGGACACAATGAGCAGTTCTTC	CASSLGSSGHNEQFF
TRBV28	TRBD2	TRBJ2-5	NA	TGTGCCAGCAGTTCCGGACTGGGGCTAGCGGGGGGGGTGGAGACCCAGTACTTC	CASSSGLGLAGGVETQYF
TRBV5-1	TRBD1	TRBJ2-1	NA	TGCGCCAGCCAAACAGGGGCCCGGGATGAGCAGTTCTTC	CASQTGARDEQFF
TRBV5-6	NA	TRBJ2-2	NA	TGTGCCAGCAAAGTCGTTGGCGCCGCAGGGCTGGGGACCGGGGAGCTGTTTTTT	CASKVVGAAGLGTGELFF
TRBV29-1	TRBD2	TRBJ2-5	NA	TGCAGCGTTCGGGGACTAGCGGGATTTATTCAAGAGACCCAGTACTTC	CSVRGLAGFIQETQYF
TRBV7-3	NA	TRBJ2-2	once	TGTGCCAGCAGCTTAGGATGGGGGCGGACCGGGGAGCTGTTTTTT	CASSLGWGRTGELFF
TRBV4-3	NA	TRBJ1-2	few	TGCGCCAGCAGCCAGAATCGGGGGTATGGCTACACCTTC	CASSQNRGYGYTF
TRBV10-3	TRBD1	TRBJ2-5	NA	TGTGCCATCAGGGCCGGGACAGGGCAAGAGACCCAGTACTTC	CAIRAGTGQETQYF
TRBV6-5	TRBD2	TRBJ2-6	NA	TGTGCCAGCAGTTACGGCGGGGGGTCTGGGGCCAACGTCCTGACTTTC	CASSYGGGSGANVLTF
TRBV5-1	TRBD1	TRBJ2-7	NA	TGCGCCAGCAGCTTGGGGGGGACAGGGGGCCACGAGCAGTACTTC	CASSLGGTGGHEQYF
TRBV29-1	NA	TRBJ2-3	NA	TGCAGCGTTGTGGGGCCCTCGACGCCTACAGATACGCAGTATTTT	CSVVGPSTPTDTQYF
TRBV9	NA	TRBJ1-2	NA	TGTGCCAGCAGCGTAGCCCCCACAGGGTTGTGCTACACCTTC	CASSVAPTGLCYTF
TRBV19	NA	TRBJ1-2	NA	TGTGCCAGTAGTCTCCAGGCTAACTATGGCTACACCTTC	CASSLQANYGYTF
TRBV5-1	TRBD2	TRBJ2-1	NA	TGCGCCAGCAGCCTAATGGATAGCGGGGGCCCCAATGAGCAGTTCTTC	CASSLMDSGGPNEQFF
TRBV7-9	NA	TRBJ1-1	NA	TGTGCCAGCAGCTCCCAGGGCTTGGCTGAAGCTTTCTTT	CASSSQGLAEAFF
TRBV5-6	NA	TRBJ1-3	NA	TGTGCCAGCAGCTTGGTTCGGGGAAACACCATATATTTT	CASSLVRGNTIYF
TRBV5-1	NA	TRBJ1-2	NA	TGCGCCAGCAGCTTGTCGTCCCAGGGAAACTATGGCTACACCTTC	CASSLSSQGNYGYTF
TRBV5-1	TRBD1	TRBJ2-2	once	TGCGCCAGCAGTCAAAAATCAGGGGGCGCATCGGCCGGGGAGCTGTTTTTT	CASSQKSGGASAGELFF
TRBV25-1	TRBD1	TRBJ2-5	NA	TGTGCCAGCAGTATAGGGACAGTACAAGAGACCCAGTACTTC	CASSIGTVQETQYF
TRBV5-8	NA	TRBJ1-2	NA	TGTGCCAGCAGCTTGGCTACAGGGTGGGGCTATGGCTACACCTTC	CASSLATGWGYGYTF
TRBV29-1	NA	TRBJ2-5	NA	TGCAGCGTGGGAAGGACTGTTCAAGAGACCCAGTACTTC	CSVGRTVQETQYF
TRBV7-2	NA	TRBJ2-7	few	TGTGCCAGCAGTTTAGGCGGGTTGGGAACCAGCGAGCAGTACTTC	CASSLGGLGTSEQYF
TRBV30	NA	TRBJ1-1	NA	TGTGCCTGGAGCCAAAGGGGAACTGAAGCTTTCTTT	CAWSQRGTEAFF
TRBV7-2	TRBD1	TRBJ1-2	NA	TGTGCCAGCAGCTTAGAGGGCTCGACAGGGGCTAACTATGGCTACACCTTC	CASSLEGSTGANYGYTF
TRBV5-4	NA	TRBJ2-5	NA	TGTGCCAGCAGCTTGACTGGGGGGATTGGGGAGACCCAGTACTTC	CASSLTGGIGETQYF
TRBV2	NA	TRBJ1-5	NA	TGTGCCAGCAGGGGCGAGCCCTTAAATCAGCCCCAGCATTTT	CASRGEPLNQPQHF
TRBV19	NA	TRBJ1-3	NA	TGTGCCAGTAGTATCCCGACGGGAACCTCTGGAAACACCATATATTTT	CASSIPTGTSGNTIYF
TRBV5-1	NA	TRBJ2-2	once	TGCGCCAGCAGCTTGGAAGGAGTTGGAGCCGGGGAGCTGTTTTTT	CASSLEGVGAGELFF
TRBV7-9	NA	TRBJ2-5	NA	TGTTCCAGCAGCTTAGTGGGGACACCCCAAGAGACCCAGTACTTC	CSSSLVGTPQETQYF
TRBV2	NA	TRBJ1-4	NA	TGTGCCAGCAGGGGGGGACCCAAGGAGGAAAAACTGTTTTTT	CASRGGPKEEKLFF
TRBV25-1	NA	TRBJ2-2	NA	TGTGCCAGCAGTGTCGATGGCCCCGGGGAGCTGTTTTTT	CASSVDGPGELFF
TRBV5-1	NA	TRBJ2-2	NA	TGCGCCAGCAGCTTTCAGGGGCACACCGGGGAGCTGTTTTTT	CASSFQGHTGELFF
TRBV6-6	NA	TRBJ2-2	NA	TGTGCCAGCAGGTCAGGACAGCTAAACACCGGGGAGCTGTTTTTT	CASRSGQLNTGELFF
TRBV30	TRBD1	TRBJ1-1	NA	TGTGCCGGCTTGGGATCAGGGGGAACTGAAGCTTTCTTT	CAGLGSGGTEAFF
TRBV2	NA	TRBJ2-5	NA	TGTGCCAGCATCCGCGACAAGAGGGCAGAGACCCAGTACTTC	CASIRDKRAETQYF
TRBV18	NA	TRBJ2-7	NA	TGTGCCAGCTCACCTCCGGAATCCCCGGGGCAGTACTTC	CASSPPESPGQYF
TRBV28	TRBD1	TRBJ1-2	NA	TGTGCCAGCAGTACCCCGGACAGGGAGCACACCTTC	CASSTPDREHTF
TRBV2	NA	TRBJ1-6	NA	TGTGCCAGCAGTGAAGCGAACTACAGGATGCGTTCACCCCTCCACTTT	CASSEANYRMRSPLHF
TRBV5-4	NA	TRBJ1-6	few	TGTGCCAGCAGCGTCGGGATGTCCGGGTCACCCCTCCACTTT	CASSVGMSGSPLHF
TRBV4-1	NA	TRBJ1-6	NA	TGCGCCAGCAGCCAAACACAGGGAATAGGTTCACCCCTCCACTTT	CASSQTQGIGSPLHF
TRBV19	NA	TRBJ2-1	once	TGTGCCAGTAGTACCTACAGGAGCTCCTACAATGAGCAGTTCTTC	CASSTYRSSYNEQFF
TRBV9	TRBD1	TRBJ2-7	NA	TGTGCCAGCAGCGTAGGGACAGGGGGGGACTACGAGCAGTACTTC	CASSVGTGGDYEQYF
TRBV6-1	NA	TRBJ1-2	NA	TGTGCCAGCAGTGAAGTTGACAGGCCGGCTAACTATGGCTACACCTTC	CASSEVDRPANYGYTF
TRBV6-1	TRBD2	TRBJ2-5	NA	TGTGCCAGCAGGAGCGGGGGGTCCCAAGAGACCCAGTACTTC	CASRSGGSQETQYF
TRBV27	TRBD2	TRBJ2-1	NA	TGTGCCAGCAGTAAACTAGCGGGTATATCCTACAATGAGCAGTTCTTC	CASSKLAGISYNEQFF
TRBV5-6	TRBD1	TRBJ1-1	few	TGTGCCAGCAGCTTGGTTGACAGGGACTCCACTGAAGCTTTCTTT	CASSLVDRDSTEAFF
TRBV10-3	NA	TRBJ1-1	NA	TGTGCCATCAGAATGGCCGGGGAAAACACTGAAGCTTTCTTT	CAIRMAGENTEAFF
TRBV28	NA	TRBJ1-5	NA	TGTGCCAGCAGTTTTGCGTCGGGCCAGGGAAGGCAGCCCCAGCATTTT	CASSFASGQGRQPQHF